This T cell receptor (beta chain) was documented in a study of shared clonotypes between healthy human individuals. In the study overall: Researchers assigned three CD4 naive, three CD4 memory, two CD8 naive and one CD8 memory plate to each donor.

DNA at about 200 ng, around 30,000 T cell genomes, went into sorted-subset replicate PCRs. Original analysis: Filtering differed for immunoSEQ, which gave only junction sequences without quality scores. The data were produced by immunoSEQ multiplex PCR, yet TCRdb's version contains in-frame clones alone and is incomplete. D and trimming were read from the DNA, whereas the V and J calls and clone size are those reported in that table. The sample shows 850,000 to 1,200,000 clones, about 75% of them seen only once. Negatively enriched CD4+ T cells were divided by CD45RA into naive and memory. The V gene's germline CDR1 is LNHDA and CDR2 SQIVND (reference sequence). J gave up 6 bases and V 7 bases, and 15 bases lay outside the gene matches. The CDR3 runs to 17 residues.

The chain employs TRBV19 and TRBJ1-1; 12 nucleotides line up with TRBD1. The TCR originated in a man between 18 and 29 years old in good health. What was sequenced was memory CD4+ T cells sorted from blood. The subset: CD45RA-negative fraction. The CDR3 loop reads CASNNKMPGQGASEAFF. The CDR3, as DNA: TGTGCCAGTAATAATAAAATGCCGGGACAGGGGGCCTCTGAAGCTTTCTTT.